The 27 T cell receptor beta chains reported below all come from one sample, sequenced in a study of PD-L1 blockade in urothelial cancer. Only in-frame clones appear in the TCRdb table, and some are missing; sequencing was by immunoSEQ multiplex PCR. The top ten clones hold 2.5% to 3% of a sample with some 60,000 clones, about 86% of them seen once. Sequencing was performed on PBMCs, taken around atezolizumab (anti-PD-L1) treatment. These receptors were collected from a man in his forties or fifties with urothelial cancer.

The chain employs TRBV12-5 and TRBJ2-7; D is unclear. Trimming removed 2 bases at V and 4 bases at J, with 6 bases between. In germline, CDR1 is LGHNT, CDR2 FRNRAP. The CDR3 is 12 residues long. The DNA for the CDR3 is TGTGCTAGTGGTTTGTCCAATTACGAGCAGTACTTC. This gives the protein CASGLSNYEQYF.

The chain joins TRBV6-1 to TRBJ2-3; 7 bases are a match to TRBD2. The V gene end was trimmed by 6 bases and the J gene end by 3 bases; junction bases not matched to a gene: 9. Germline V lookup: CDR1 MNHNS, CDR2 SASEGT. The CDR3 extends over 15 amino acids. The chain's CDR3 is CASRVGGRRTDTQYF. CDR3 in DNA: TGTGCCAGCAGAGTGGGCGGGAGAAGGACAGATACGCAGTATTTT.

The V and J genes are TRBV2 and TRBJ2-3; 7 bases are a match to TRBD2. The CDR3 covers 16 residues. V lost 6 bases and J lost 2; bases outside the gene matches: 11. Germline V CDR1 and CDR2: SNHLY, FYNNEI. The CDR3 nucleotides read TGTGCCAGCAGCGCCGCTGGGCTAGCGGCCACAGATACGCAGTATTTT. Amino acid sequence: CASSAAGLAATDTQYF.

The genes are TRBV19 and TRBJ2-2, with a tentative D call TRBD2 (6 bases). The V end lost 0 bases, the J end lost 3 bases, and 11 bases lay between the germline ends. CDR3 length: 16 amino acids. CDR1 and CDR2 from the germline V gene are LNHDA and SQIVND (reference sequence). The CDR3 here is CASSIDPGVYTGELFF. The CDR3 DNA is TGTGCCAGTAGTATAGATCCGGGGGTCTACACCGGGGAGCTGTTTTTT.

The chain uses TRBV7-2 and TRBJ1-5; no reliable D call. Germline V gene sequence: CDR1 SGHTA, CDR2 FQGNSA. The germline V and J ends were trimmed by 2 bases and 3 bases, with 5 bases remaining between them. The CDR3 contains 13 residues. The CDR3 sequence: CASSLQDNQPQHF. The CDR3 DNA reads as TGTGCCAGCAGCTTACAGGACAATCAGCCCCAGCATTTT.

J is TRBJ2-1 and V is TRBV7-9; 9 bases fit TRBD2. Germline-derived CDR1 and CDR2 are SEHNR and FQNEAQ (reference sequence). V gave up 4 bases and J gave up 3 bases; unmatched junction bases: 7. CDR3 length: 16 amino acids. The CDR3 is CASSYLGTSIYNEQFF. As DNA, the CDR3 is TGTGCCAGCAGCTACCTTGGGACTAGCATCTACAATGAGCAGTTCTTC. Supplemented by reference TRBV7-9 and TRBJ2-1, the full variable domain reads DTGVSQNPRHKITKRGQNVTFRCDPISEHNRLYWYRQTLGQGPEFLTYFQNEAQLEKSRLLSDRFSAERPKGSFSTLEIQRTEQGDSAMYLCASSYLGTSIYNEQFFGPGTRLTVL.

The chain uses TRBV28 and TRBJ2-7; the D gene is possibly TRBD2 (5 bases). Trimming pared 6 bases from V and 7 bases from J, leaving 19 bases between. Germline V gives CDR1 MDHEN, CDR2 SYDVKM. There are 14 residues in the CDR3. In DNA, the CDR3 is TGTGCCAGCAGCCCGGTGGAGGCCCGTTTGGAGCAGTACTTC. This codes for CASSPVEARLEQYF.

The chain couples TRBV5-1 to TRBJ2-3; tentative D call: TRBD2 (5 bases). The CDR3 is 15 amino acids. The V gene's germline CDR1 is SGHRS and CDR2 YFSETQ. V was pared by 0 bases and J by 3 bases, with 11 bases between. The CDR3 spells CASSLVPGETDTQYF. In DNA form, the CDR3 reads TGCGCCAGCAGCTTGGTTCCCGGGGAAACAGATACGCAGTATTTT.

CDR3 in DNA: TGCGCCAGCAGCCAAGAGACCCCCATAGCGGGAGCTAGCAATGAGCAGTTCTTC. It specifies CASSQETPIAGASNEQFF. The chain uses TRBV4-1 and TRBJ2-1, with TRBD2 matching over 9 bases. The CDR3 totals 18 residues. Trimming took 0 bases from V and 6 from J; bases not matched to a gene: 12. Germline V CDR1 and CDR2: MGHRA, YSYEKL.

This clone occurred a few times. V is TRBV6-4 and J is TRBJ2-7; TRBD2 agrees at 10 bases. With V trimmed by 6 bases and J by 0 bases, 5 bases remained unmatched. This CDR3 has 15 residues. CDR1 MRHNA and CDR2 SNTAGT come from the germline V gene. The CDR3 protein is CASSPASGSSYEQYF. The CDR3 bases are TGTGCCAGCAGCCCGGCTAGCGGGAGCTCCTACGAGCAGTACTTC.

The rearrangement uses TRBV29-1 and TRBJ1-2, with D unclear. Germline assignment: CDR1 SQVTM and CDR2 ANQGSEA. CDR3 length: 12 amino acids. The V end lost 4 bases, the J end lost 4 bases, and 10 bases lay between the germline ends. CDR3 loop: CSVGIPGYGYTF. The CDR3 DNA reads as TGCAGCGTTGGAATCCCGGGCTATGGCTACACCTTC. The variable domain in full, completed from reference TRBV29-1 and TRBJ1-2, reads SAVISQKPSRDICQRGTSLTIQCQVDSQVTMMFWYRQQPGQSLTLIATANQGSEATYESGFVIDKFPISRPNLTFSTLTVSNMSPEDSSIYLCSVGIPGYGYTFGSGTRLTVV.

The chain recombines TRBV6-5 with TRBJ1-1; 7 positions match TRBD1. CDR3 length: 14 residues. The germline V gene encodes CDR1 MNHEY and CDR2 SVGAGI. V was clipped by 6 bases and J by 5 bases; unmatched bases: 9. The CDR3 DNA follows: TGTGCCAGCAGGGGACAGACTGGGCGGACTGAAGCTTTCTTT. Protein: CASRGQTGRTEAFF.

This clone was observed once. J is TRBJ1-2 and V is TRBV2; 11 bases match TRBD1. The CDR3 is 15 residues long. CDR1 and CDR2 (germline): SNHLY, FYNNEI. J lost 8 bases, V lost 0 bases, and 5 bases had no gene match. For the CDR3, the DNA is TGTGCCAGCAGTGAAGCGACGGGACAGGGGGGCGGCTACACCTTC. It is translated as CASSEATGQGGGYTF.

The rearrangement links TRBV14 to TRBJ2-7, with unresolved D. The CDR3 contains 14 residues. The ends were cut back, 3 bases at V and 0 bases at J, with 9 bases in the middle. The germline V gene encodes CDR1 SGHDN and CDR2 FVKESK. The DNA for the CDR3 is TGTGCCAGCAGCCAGGGCAGAAACTCCTACGAGCAGTACTTC. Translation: CASSQGRNSYEQYF.

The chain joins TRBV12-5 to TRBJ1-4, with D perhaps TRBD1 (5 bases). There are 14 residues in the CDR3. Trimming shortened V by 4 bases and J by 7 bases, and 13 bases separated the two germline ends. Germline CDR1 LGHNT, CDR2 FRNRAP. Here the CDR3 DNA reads TGTGCTAGTGGTTCCCCCCGGGGGTGTGAAAAACTGTTTTTT. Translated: CASGSPRGCEKLFF.

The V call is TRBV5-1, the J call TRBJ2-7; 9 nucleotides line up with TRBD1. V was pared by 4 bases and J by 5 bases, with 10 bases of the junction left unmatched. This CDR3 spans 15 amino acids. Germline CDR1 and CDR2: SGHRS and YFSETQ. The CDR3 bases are TGCGCCAGCAGCGTAGGGACAGGGTCGTTCCACGAGCAGTACTTC. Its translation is CASSVGTGSFHEQYF.

CDR3 protein: CASSRLKGLVNTEAFF. The CDR3 DNA reads TGTGCCAGCTCCCGGCTCAAGGGGCTGGTGAACACTGAAGCTTTCTTT. The chain couples TRBV2 to TRBJ1-1, with D tentatively TRBD1 (5 bases). Trimming cost V 8 bases and J 0 bases, with 19 bases left between them. The CDR3 loop spans 16 amino acids. The germline gives CDR1 SNHLY, CDR2 FYNNEI.

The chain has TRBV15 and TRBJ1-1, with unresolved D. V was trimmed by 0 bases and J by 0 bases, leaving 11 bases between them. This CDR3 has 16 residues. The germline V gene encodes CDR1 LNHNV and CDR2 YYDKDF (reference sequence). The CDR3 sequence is CATSRDLQNMNTEAFF. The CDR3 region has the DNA TGTGCCACCAGCAGAGACTTACAGAACATGAACACTGAAGCTTTCTTT.

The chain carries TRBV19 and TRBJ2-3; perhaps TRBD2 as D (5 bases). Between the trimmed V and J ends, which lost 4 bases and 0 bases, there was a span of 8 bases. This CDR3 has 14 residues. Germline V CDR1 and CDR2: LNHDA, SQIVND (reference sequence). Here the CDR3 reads CASSSRGSTDTQYF. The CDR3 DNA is TGTGCCAGTAGTAGCCGAGGGAGCACAGATACGCAGTATTTT.

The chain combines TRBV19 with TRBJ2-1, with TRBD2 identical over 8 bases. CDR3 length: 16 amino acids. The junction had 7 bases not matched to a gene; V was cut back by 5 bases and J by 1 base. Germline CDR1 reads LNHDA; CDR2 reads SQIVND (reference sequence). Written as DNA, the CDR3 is TGTGCCAGTAGTTCCATCGGGGGGGGATCCTACAATGAGCAGTTCTTC. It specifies CASSSIGGGSYNEQFF.

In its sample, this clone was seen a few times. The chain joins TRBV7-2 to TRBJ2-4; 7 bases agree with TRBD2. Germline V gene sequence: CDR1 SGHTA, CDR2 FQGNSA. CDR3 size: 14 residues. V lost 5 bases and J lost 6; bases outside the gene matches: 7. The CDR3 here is CASSAGLGPNIQYF. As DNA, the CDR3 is TGTGCCAGCAGCGCAGGACTAGGTCCAAACATTCAGTACTTC.

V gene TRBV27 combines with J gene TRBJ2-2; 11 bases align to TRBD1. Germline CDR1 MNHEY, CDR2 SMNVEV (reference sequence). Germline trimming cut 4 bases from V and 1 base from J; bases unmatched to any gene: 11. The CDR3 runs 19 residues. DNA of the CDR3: TGTGCCAGCAGTTCAAAATCCCCGGGACAGGGGGTGAACACCGGGGAGCTGTTTTTT. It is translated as CASSSKSPGQGVNTGELFF.

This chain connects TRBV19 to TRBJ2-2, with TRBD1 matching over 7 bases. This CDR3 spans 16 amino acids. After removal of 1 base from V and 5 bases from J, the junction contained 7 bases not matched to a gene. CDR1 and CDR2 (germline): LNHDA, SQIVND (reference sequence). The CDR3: CASSIGAGGRTGELFF. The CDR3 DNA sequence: TGTGCCAGTAGTATAGGGGCAGGGGGTCGGACCGGGGAGCTGTTTTTT.

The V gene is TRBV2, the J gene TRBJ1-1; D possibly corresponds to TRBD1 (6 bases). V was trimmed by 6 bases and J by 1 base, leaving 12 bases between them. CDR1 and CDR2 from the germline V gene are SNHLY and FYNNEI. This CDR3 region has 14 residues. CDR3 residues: CASRDGGANTEAFF. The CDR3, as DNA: TGTGCCAGCAGGGACGGGGGGGCGAACACTGAAGCTTTCTTT.

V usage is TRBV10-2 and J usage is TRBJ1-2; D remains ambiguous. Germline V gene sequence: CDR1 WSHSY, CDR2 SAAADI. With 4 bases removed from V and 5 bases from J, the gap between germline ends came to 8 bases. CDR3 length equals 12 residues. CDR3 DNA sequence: TGCGCCAGCAGTGTTTCGGGTTATGGCTACACCTTC. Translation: CASSVSGYGYTF.

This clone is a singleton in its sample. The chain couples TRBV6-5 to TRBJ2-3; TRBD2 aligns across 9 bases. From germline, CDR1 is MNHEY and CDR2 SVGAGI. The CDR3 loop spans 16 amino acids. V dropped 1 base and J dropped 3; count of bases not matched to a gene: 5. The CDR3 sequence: CASSYLEGLATDTQYF. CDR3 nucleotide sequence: TGTGCCAGCAGTTACTTGGAGGGACTAGCAACAGATACGCAGTATTTT.

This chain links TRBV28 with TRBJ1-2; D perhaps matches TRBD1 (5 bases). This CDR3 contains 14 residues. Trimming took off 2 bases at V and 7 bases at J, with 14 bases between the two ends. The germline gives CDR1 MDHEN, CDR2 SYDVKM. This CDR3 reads CASSLGAALGGYTF. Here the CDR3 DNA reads TGTGCCAGCAGTTTAGGGGCAGCCCTGGGTGGCTACACCTTC.